This TCR beta chain emerged from a study of cytomegalovirus exposure and HLA in healthy donors. The PCR used 60 Vbeta and 13 Jbeta primers. The assay was immunoSEQ multiplex PCR, and TCRdb's table has in-frame clones only and misses some. The sample includes approximately 300,000 clones, roughly 81% of them seen just once. CDR1 and CDR2 from the germline V gene are MNHEY and SMNVEV (reference sequence). This CDR3 has 18 residues. J was trimmed by 2 bases and V by 5 bases; bases with no gene match: 7. The J gene is TRBJ2-1, the V gene TRBV27, with TRBD2 matching 15 bases. Specimen: PBMCs. The TCR was taken from a middle-aged woman in good health and CMV-seropositive. Written as DNA, the CDR3 is TGTGCCAGCAGTGCAACCGGGACTAGCGGGAGGCCCTACAATGAGCAGTTCTTC. It translates to CASSATGTSGRPYNEQFF.